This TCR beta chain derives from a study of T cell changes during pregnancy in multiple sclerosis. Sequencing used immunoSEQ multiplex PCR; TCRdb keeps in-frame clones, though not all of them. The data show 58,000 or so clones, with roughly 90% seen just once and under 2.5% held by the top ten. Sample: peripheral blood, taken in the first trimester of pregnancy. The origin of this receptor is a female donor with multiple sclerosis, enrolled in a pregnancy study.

Here the CDR3 reads CASSLVLLAGVGAGELFF. The CDR3 region has the DNA TGTGCCAGCAGCTTAGTTCTACTAGCGGGAGTGGGTGCCGGGGAGCTGTTTTTT. The chain combines TRBV7-6 with TRBJ2-2; 11 nucleotides agree with TRBD2. Looked up from germline, CDR1 is SGHVS and CDR2 is FNYEAQ. This CDR3 comprises 18 residues. Losses at the gene ends were 1 base for V and 6 bases for J; bases not matched to a gene: 10.